This section outlines one TCR beta chain sequence together with its context. Its antigen is still unknown. It has no much larger one-base neighbor in the sample; base qualities were not kept. Trimming accounts for 5 bases at V and 0 bases at J, while the number of junction bases matched to no gene is 5. The CDR3 sequence holds 16 residues, the cysteine and phenylalanine included. The sequence is cut down to CDR3 DNA, 48 bases in frame from base 1. Based on the germline V gene (reference sequence), the CDR1 and CDR2 sequences are MNHNY and SVGAGI. The data were obtained in a study of blood T cell repertoires in COVID-19 (dated by TCRdb to the early 2020s). Study-wide context: Samples covering the acute and convalescent phases of COVID-19 were provided by collaborators in the United States, Italy and Spain. The material from the prospective study consisted of cDNA or gDNA derived from T cells, B-cell-depleted T cells, or PBMCs. The repertoires were made available in a free public database intended to serve as a resource for research on the immune response to SARS-CoV-2. A de-identified subject ID, COVID-19 status, age in years and sex were almost always included in the sample metadata. Deeply sampled blood TCRbeta repertoires from subjects exposed to, actively infected with, or recovered from COVID-19 were included in the dataset. HLA class I and class II types, where available, came from metadata supplied by the sample provider rather than from assay-based typing. Samples came from the ongoing ImmuneRACE study (first 160 participants) plus 1,254 subjects from 6 global collaborators. What the study reported, not specific to this receptor: How much clinical and demographic metadata was included differed by source and by participant, and the metadata was provided uncurated.

The collaborating institutions used their own protocols to collect whole blood in K2EDTA tubes. For TCRbeta analysis, collaborator samples were shipped as frozen whole blood, as isolated PBMCs, or as DNA extracted from either sample type. TCRbeta CDR3 regions were amplified from genomic DNA by means of the immunoSEQ Assay, a bias-controlled multiplex PCR. The source study handled its data this way. The number of nucleated cells in each sample was estimated from the amplification of reference gene primers within the assay. Sequence reads were collapsed and filtered to measure the absolute abundance of every unique TCRbeta CDR3 rearrangement. For each sample, productive Simpson clonality was calculated as the square root of Simpson's diversity index across productive rearrangements. The table comes from immuneACCESS by way of TCRdb, which keeps in-frame sequences with V and J called. Part of the clones is missing from these tables; in studies checked, under half for an unresolved V gene and the rest for unknown reasons. V and J calls and clone size come straight from that table; D and trimming were deduced from the DNA. This sample gives around 270,000 clones in total; around nine tenths of them show up just once. In total, the top ten clones hold about 4.2% of the sample.

The sequence was collected from a middle-aged man with acute or convalescent COVID-19. The sequencing sample was made of peripheral blood. This sequence uses TRBV6-6 and TRBJ2-1; 9 junctional bases match TRBD2. The DNA sequence is TGTGCCAGCAGTCGACTAGCGGAGAGCTCCTACAATGAGCAGTTCTTC. Translated, this gives CASSRLAESSYNEQFF.